These T cell receptor beta chains were read from a single sample in a study of cytomegalovirus exposure and HLA in healthy donors. Sequenced by immunoSEQ multiplex PCR; TCRdb stores in-frame clones only, minus some. The data hold over 120,000 clones, with less than 85% observed a single time. The sample taken for sequencing was PBMCs. These receptors originate from a woman aged 55-70 years in good health and CMV-seropositive. Both conserved end residues are part of each CDR3. The D gene is left open where the match is weak. Expanded clones are given a class, and other clones once, few, many or no size at all.

J: TRBJ1-2
D: TRBD1
size: NA
V: TRBV18
DNA: TGTGCCAGCTCACCATTCGGACAGGGAGAAGCTAACTATGGCTACACCTTC
CDR3: CASSPFGQGEANYGYTF

J: TRBJ1-4
D: NA
size: few
V: TRBV18
DNA: TGTGCCAGCTCAAGTACCGGGGATGAAAAACTGTTTTTT
CDR3: CASSSTGDEKLFF

J: TRBJ2-7
D: TRBD2
size: NA
V: TRBV4-1
DNA: TGCGCCAGCAGCCAAGATCCCGGACTAGCGGGAGAGAGGGAGCAGTACTTC
CDR3: CASSQDPGLAGEREQYF

J: TRBJ1-5
D: NA
size: NA
V: TRBV28
DNA: TGTGCCAGCAGCCGGGGGGGAAAGGTTCAGCCCCAGCATTTT
CDR3: CASSRGGKVQPQHF

J: TRBJ2-1
D: NA
size: NA
V: TRBV19
DNA: TGTGCCAGTAGTAGGTTATCCAGGGGCAATGAGCAGTTCTTC
CDR3: CASSRLSRGNEQFF

J: TRBJ1-2
D: NA
size: once
V: TRBV28
DNA: TGTGCCTCCGCTAACTATGGCTACACCTTC
CDR3: CASANYGYTF

J: TRBJ2-2
D: NA
size: NA
V: TRBV4-1
DNA: TGCACCAGCAGCCCCCGGGACACCGACACCGGGGAGCTGTTTTTT
CDR3: CTSSPRDTDTGELFF

J: TRBJ1-2
D: TRBD1
size: NA
V: TRBV2
DNA: TGTGCCAGCGGCTCGGGTCTGGGACAGCGTGGGTATGGCTACACCTTC
CDR3: CASGSGLGQRGYGYTF

J: TRBJ2-7
D: NA
size: few
V: TRBV6-5
DNA: TGTGCCAGCAGTTACTGGGGAAAGGGGTACTACGAGCAGTACTTC
CDR3: CASSYWGKGYYEQYF

J: TRBJ2-5
D: NA
size: NA
V: TRBV5-5
DNA: TGTGCCAGCAGCCCGTATATCCAAGAGACCCAGTACTTC
CDR3: CASSPYIQETQYF

J: TRBJ1-1
D: TRBD1
size: NA
V: TRBV18
DNA: TGTGCCAGCTCACTCAGAGGGGAGTTCGGGACAGGAGAAGCTTTCTTT
CDR3: CASSLRGEFGTGEAFF

J: TRBJ1-3
D: NA
size: NA
V: TRBV29-1
DNA: TGCAGCGTTGAGGGGGGAGCAAACACCATATATTTT
CDR3: CSVEGGANTIYF

J: TRBJ2-2
D: NA
size: NA
V: TRBV1
DNA: TGCACCAGCAGCCTCCCCGAGGCTAGCGGGACGGAAGACTTCAGGGGGGAGCTGTTTTTT
CDR3: CTSSLPEASGTEDFRGELFF

J: TRBJ1-1
D: NA
size: NA
V: TRBV6-5
DNA: TGTGCCAGCAGTTACTCGCGACAGATGAACACTGAAGCTTTCTTT
CDR3: CASSYSRQMNTEAFF

J: TRBJ1-4
D: NA
size: NA
V: TRBV27
DNA: TGTGCCAGCAGTCCTCCGACAGGCCGAGAAAAACTGTTTTTT
CDR3: CASSPPTGREKLFF

J: TRBJ1-1
D: NA
size: NA
V: TRBV27
DNA: TGTGCCAGCAGTTTTAGTCGGGGGGGAACTGAAGCTTTCTTT
CDR3: CASSFSRGGTEAFF

J: TRBJ2-1
D: NA
size: NA
V: TRBV13
DNA: TGTGCCAGCAGCTTAGGGGCGGGAAGGCTCTACAATGAGCAGTTCTTC
CDR3: CASSLGAGRLYNEQFF

J: TRBJ1-5
D: TRBD1
size: NA
V: TRBV7-2
DNA: TGTGCCAGCAGCTTAACAGGGGAATGGCAGCCCCAGCATTTT
CDR3: CASSLTGEWQPQHF

J: TRBJ2-5
D: NA
size: NA
V: TRBV18
DNA: TGTGCCACCAGGGGAGACGGAAACCAAGAGACCCAGTACTTC
CDR3: CATRGDGNQETQYF

J: TRBJ1-5
D: NA
size: once
V: TRBV21-1
DNA: TGTGCCAGCAGCAAACACAGGGTTGGCAATCAGCCCCAGCATTTT
CDR3: CASSKHRVGNQPQHF

J: TRBJ1-3
D: NA
size: once
V: TRBV6-5
DNA: TGTGCCAGCTCCGAGACAGCCAGCTCTGGAAACACCATATATTTT
CDR3: CASSETASSGNTIYF

J: TRBJ1-4
D: NA
size: NA
V: TRBV7-2
DNA: TGTGCCAGCAGCGGCTACCGGGGGGGCACTAATGAAAAACTGTTTTTT
CDR3: CASSGYRGGTNEKLFF

J: TRBJ2-7
D: TRBD2
size: NA
V: TRBV6-6
DNA: TGTGCCAGCAAAATGACTAGCGGGGGCCACTACGAGCAGTACTTC
CDR3: CASKMTSGGHYEQYF

J: TRBJ1-2
D: NA
size: NA
V: TRBV19
DNA: TGTGCCAGTAGTATGGTGGAGGTAAGTGCGACTAACTATGGCTACACCTTC
CDR3: CASSMVEVSATNYGYTF

J: TRBJ2-5
D: TRBD1
size: NA
V: TRBV5-1
DNA: TGCGCCAGCAGCTTGGGACAGGGTCGCGGCCGGGACCAGTACTTC
CDR3: CASSLGQGRGRDQYF

J: TRBJ1-5
D: TRBD1
size: once
V: TRBV19
DNA: TGTGCCAGTACCCCTGAAGGACAGGTCAATCAGCCCCAGCATTTT
CDR3: CASTPEGQVNQPQHF

J: TRBJ2-5
D: NA
size: NA
V: TRBV27
DNA: TGTGCCAGCAGTTTATCGTATCGAAGCGCCCAAGAGACCCAGTACTTC
CDR3: CASSLSYRSAQETQYF

J: TRBJ1-2
D: NA
size: NA
V: TRBV7-9
DNA: TGTGCCAGCAGCTCCCTATTGGCAGGCTATGGCTACACCTTC
CDR3: CASSSLLAGYGYTF

J: TRBJ2-5
D: TRBD2
size: few
V: TRBV28
DNA: TGTGCCAGCAGTTTCGATTCAGGACTAGCGGGAGGGAAAGAGACCCAGTACTTC
CDR3: CASSFDSGLAGGKETQYF

J: TRBJ1-3
D: NA
size: NA
V: TRBV5-1
DNA: TGCGCCAGCAGCTTGGAAGGGGGTGGAAACACCATATATTTT
CDR3: CASSLEGGGNTIYF

J: TRBJ2-5
D: NA
size: NA
V: TRBV4-1
DNA: TGCGCCAGCAGCCAAGACGGAGGGACCCAGTACTTC
CDR3: CASSQDGGTQYF

J: TRBJ2-3
D: NA
size: once
V: TRBV29-1
DNA: TGCAGCGTTGAGTTACCAGGCACAGATACGCAGTATTTT
CDR3: CSVELPGTDTQYF

J: TRBJ1-1
D: NA
size: NA
V: TRBV6-5
DNA: TGTGCCAGCAGTCCAAAGATAGGCTACAGGGCTGAAGCTTTCTTT
CDR3: CASSPKIGYRAEAFF

J: TRBJ2-7
D: TRBD2
size: NA
V: TRBV15
DNA: TGTGCCACCAGCAGATCGGGACTAGCGGGGGGTGAGCAGTACTTC
CDR3: CATSRSGLAGGEQYF

J: TRBJ1-1
D: NA
size: NA
V: TRBV30
DNA: TGTGCCTGGATGAGACCCCTGAGGGCTGAAGCTTTCTTT
CDR3: CAWMRPLRAEAFF

J: TRBJ1-1
D: NA
size: NA
V: TRBV6-5
DNA: TGTGCCAGCAGTCCCACAGGGAACCCTGAAGCTTTCTTT
CDR3: CASSPTGNPEAFF

J: TRBJ2-1
D: NA
size: once
V: TRBV6-1
DNA: TGTGCCAGCCGTTCGCTAGGGGGTAGCAATGAGCAGTTCTTC
CDR3: CASRSLGGSNEQFF

J: TRBJ1-2
D: NA
size: NA
V: TRBV20-1
DNA: TGCAGTGCCCCTTCTCGACTGAGCTACACCTTC
CDR3: CSAPSRLSYTF

J: TRBJ2-7
D: TRBD2
size: NA
V: TRBV28
DNA: TGTGCCAGCAGTTACCCCGGGGGGACCTACGAGCAGTACTTC
CDR3: CASSYPGGTYEQYF

J: TRBJ2-1
D: NA
size: few
V: TRBV28
DNA: TGTGCCAGCAGTTTACCCGACAGAGTAGCAATCGAGCAGTTCTTC
CDR3: CASSLPDRVAIEQFF

J: TRBJ1-1
D: NA
size: NA
V: TRBV10-2
DNA: TGCGCCAGCAGTGACTTGAACACTGAAGCTTTCTTT
CDR3: CASSDLNTEAFF

J: TRBJ2-1
D: TRBD2
size: NA
V: TRBV28
DNA: TGTGCCAGCAAACTAGCGGAGCCCTACAATGAGCAGTTCTTC
CDR3: CASKLAEPYNEQFF

J: TRBJ2-1
D: TRBD1
size: NA
V: TRBV6-6
DNA: TGTGCCACCTCGGGACAGGGTTACAATGAGCAGTTCTTC
CDR3: CATSGQGYNEQFF

J: TRBJ1-3
D: TRBD1
size: NA
V: TRBV7-9
DNA: TGTGCCAGCAGCCAGGGGGGTGGAAACACCATATATTTT
CDR3: CASSQGGGNTIYF

J: TRBJ2-7
D: NA
size: NA
V: TRBV7-9
DNA: TGTGCCAGCAGCACAACAGGGTTGGCCGAGCAGTACTTC
CDR3: CASSTTGLAEQYF

J: TRBJ1-1
D: TRBD1
size: few
V: TRBV29-1
DNA: TGCAGCGTGAACAGGGGCCTGATCTTGAACACTGAAGCTTTCTTT
CDR3: CSVNRGLILNTEAFF

J: TRBJ2-1
D: NA
size: NA
V: TRBV19
DNA: TGTGCCAGTAGTATAGATGCGGCCGCTAGCTCCTACAATGAGCAGTTCTTC
CDR3: CASSIDAAASSYNEQFF

J: TRBJ2-7
D: NA
size: NA
V: TRBV2
DNA: TGTGCCAGCAGTGACAGGCCTCACTACGAGCAGTACTTC
CDR3: CASSDRPHYEQYF

J: TRBJ1-2
D: NA
size: NA
V: TRBV7-9
DNA: TGTGCCAGCAGCTTGAACCGCGGTTATGGCTACACCTTC
CDR3: CASSLNRGYGYTF

J: TRBJ2-1
D: NA
size: NA
V: TRBV11-3
DNA: TGTGCCAGCAGCTTAGTTGACAGGGGAGGGGACAATGAGCAGTTCTTC
CDR3: CASSLVDRGGDNEQFF

J: TRBJ1-2
D: TRBD1
size: NA
V: TRBV9
DNA: TGTGCCAGCAGCCCCAGTTTCAGCCCCGGGACAGGGGGCAATGGCTACACCTTC
CDR3: CASSPSFSPGTGGNGYTF

J: TRBJ2-1
D: TRBD2
size: NA
V: TRBV6-5
DNA: TGTGCCAGCAGTTCCGGGGCAGCGGGGAGCAATGAGCAGTTCTTC
CDR3: CASSSGAAGSNEQFF

J: TRBJ2-1
D: TRBD1
size: NA
V: TRBV30
DNA: TGTGCCTGGAGTGTGAGACAGGGATTTAATGAGCAGTTCTTC
CDR3: CAWSVRQGFNEQFF

J: TRBJ1-1
D: NA
size: NA
V: TRBV21-1
DNA: TGTGCCAGCAGCCGGATAACAGGGGGCACTGAAGCTTTCTTT
CDR3: CASSRITGGTEAFF

J: TRBJ2-7
D: TRBD2
size: NA
V: TRBV18
DNA: TGTGCCAGCTCACCAGTCGGGAGGGCCCACGAGCAGTACTTC
CDR3: CASSPVGRAHEQYF